Detailed here is one T cell receptor (beta chain). This specimen comes from a study of blood T cell repertoires in COVID-19. Some clones are missing from TCRdb's copy, which holds only in-frame ones; the method was immunoSEQ multiplex PCR. The sample yields over 90,000 clones, roughly 79% seen once. Germline V gene sequence: CDR1 SGDLS, CDR2 YYNGEE. This CDR3 contains 16 residues. The J segment lost 2 bases and the V segment lost 3 bases, leaving 2 bases of the junction unmatched. The sample taken for sequencing was peripheral blood. The chain employs TRBV9 and TRBJ2-2; 12 bases are a match to TRBD2. This TCR was sampled from a man older than 75 with COVID-19, enrolled during active disease. CDR3 loop: CASSGLAGANTGELFF. DNA of the CDR3: TGTGCCAGCAGCGGACTAGCGGGGGCTAACACCGGGGAGCTGTTTTTT.